These 27 T cell receptor beta chains share one sample of origin, sequenced in a study of shared clonotypes between healthy human individuals. Using immunoSEQ multiplex PCR, the repertoire was profiled, and TCRdb retains in-frame clones only, with some absent. The data hold over a million clones, with approximately 68% observed a single time. The sequencing input was memory CD4+ T cells sorted from blood. Subset of the sample: CD45RA-negative fraction. Source of these receptors: a man between 18 and 29 years old in good health.

The V call is TRBV30, the J call TRBJ2-5; D is possibly TRBD1 (6 bases). CDR3 size: 13 residues. Germline V gene sequence: CDR1 GTSNPN, CDR2 SVGIG (reference sequence). V lost 5 bases and J lost 5, with 15 bases in between. The CDR3 bases are TGTGCCTGGCGGCTACAGGGTGGGGAGACCCAGTACTTC. It is translated as CAWRLQGGETQYF.

J is TRBJ2-1 and V is TRBV15; D is possibly TRBD2 (5 bases). CDR3 length equals 13 residues. Germline V gene data show CDR1 as LNHNV and CDR2 as YYDKDF (reference sequence). V was pared by 1 base and J by 7 bases, with 8 bases between. This CDR3 reads CATSRGGRNEQFF. In nucleotides, the CDR3 is TGTGCCACCAGCAGAGGAGGGAGAAATGAGCAGTTCTTC. The entire variable domain, with the rest obtained from reference TRBV15 and TRBJ2-1, is as follows: DAMVIQNPRYQVTQFGKPVTLSCSQTLNHNVMYWYQQKSSQAPKLLFHYYDKDFNNEADTPDNFQSRRPNTSFCFLDIRSPGLGDTAMYLCATSRGGRNEQFFGPGTRLTVL.

V is TRBV6-1 and J is TRBJ2-1, with 14 bases matching TRBD2. The CDR3 totals 16 residues. Germline trimming cut 4 bases from V and 6 bases from J; bases unmatched to any gene: 5. Per the germline V gene, CDR1 is MNHNS and CDR2 is SASEGT. The CDR3 coding sequence is TGTGCCAGCAGTGCCGGACTAGCGGGAGGCCTCAATGAGCAGTTCTTC. Amino acids: CASSAGLAGGLNEQFF.

In its sample, this clone was seen once. The chain links TRBV28 to TRBJ2-5, with 8 positions matching TRBD2. CDR3 length: 14 residues. The V segment lost 8 bases and the J segment 1 base; nucleotides outside the gene matches: 6. The germline CDR1 and CDR2 sequences are MDHEN and SYDVKM. This CDR3 is CASAGGGFQETQYF. The CDR3 DNA follows: TGTGCCAGCGCGGGCGGGGGGTTCCAAGAGACCCAGTACTTC.

The genes are TRBV6-5 and TRBJ1-1; 7 bases line up with TRBD1. The CDR3 sequence is 13 residues long. Germline V CDR1 and CDR2: MNHEY, SVGAGI. V lost 6 bases and J lost 1; bases outside the gene matches: 2. CDR3 sequence: CASSRGSNTEAFF. CDR3 bases: TGTGCCAGCAGCAGGGGGTCGAACACTGAAGCTTTCTTT.

The chain uses TRBV6-1 and TRBJ1-6; perhaps TRBD1 as D (5 bases). This CDR3 comprises 14 residues. Trimming took 1 base from V and 10 from J, leaving 11 bases between them. Germline V gene lookup returns CDR1 MNHNS and CDR2 SASEGT. The CDR3 DNA is TGTGCCAGCAGTGAAGGTCAGGGCGGGTCACCCCTCCACTTT. Translated, it gives CASSEGQGGSPLHF.

The chain uses TRBV19 and TRBJ2-7, with TRBD1 identical over 7 bases. Unmatched junction bases numbered 9, after V lost 4 bases and J lost 9 bases. The CDR3 loop spans 13 amino acids. The germline V gene has CDR1 LNHDA and CDR2 SQIVND (reference sequence). The CDR3 here is CASSTDRAQGQYF. The CDR3 region has the DNA TGTGCCAGTAGTACAGACAGGGCCCAAGGGCAGTACTTC. Supplemented by reference TRBV19 and TRBJ2-7, the full variable domain reads DGGITQSPKYLFRKEGQNVTLSCEQNLNHDAMYWYRQDPGQGLRLIYYSQIVNDFQKGDIAEGYSVSREKKESFPLTVTSAQKNPTAFYLCASSTDRAQGQYFGPGTRLTVT.

The chain couples TRBV6-5 to TRBJ1-1, with D perhaps TRBD1 (6 bases). Between the trimmed V and J ends, which lost 10 bases and 1 base, there was a span of 16 bases. The CDR3 contains 14 residues. Germline CDR1 reads MNHEY; CDR2 reads SVGAGI. Here the CDR3 reads CATTRGHSNTEAFF. In DNA form, the CDR3 reads TGTGCCACCACCCGGGGACATTCGAACACTGAAGCTTTCTTT.

This clone has just one count. V gene TRBV6-1 combines with J gene TRBJ2-7; D remains unclear. CDR1 MNHNS and CDR2 SASEGT come from the germline V gene. The CDR3 extends over 11 amino acids. The V end was cut by 2 bases, the J end by 10 bases, with 9 bases between. The chain's CDR3 is CASSETPAQYF. CDR3 nucleotide sequence: TGTGCCAGCAGTGAAACCCCCGCACAGTACTTC.

This clone was counted at least ten times. The chain carries TRBV5-1 and TRBJ2-1; a weak D match, TRBD2 (6 bases). The V and J ends lost 4 bases and 7 bases respectively, with 9 bases between them. The CDR3 has 12 residues. Per the germline V gene, CDR1 is SGHRS and CDR2 is YFSETQ. The CDR3 DNA is TGCGCCAGCAGCCGGCTAGCGAATGAGCAGTTCTTC. Translated, it gives CASSRLANEQFF.

The genes are TRBV5-1 and TRBJ2-1; TRBD1 might be the D (6 bases). V lost 2 bases and J lost 10, with 13 bases in between. Germline CDR1 and CDR2: SGHRS and YFSETQ. The CDR3 has 13 amino acids. The CDR3 coding sequence is TGCGCCAGCAGCTTAGTCATAGGGGGAGAGCAGTTCTTC. This translates into CASSLVIGGEQFF.

The rearrangement uses TRBV2 and TRBJ1-5, with D perhaps matching TRBD1 (6 bases). This CDR3 comprises 15 residues. The germline CDR1 and CDR2 sequences are SNHLY and FYNNEI. With 4 bases removed from V and 2 bases from J, the gap between germline ends came to 12 bases. The CDR3 region is CASSGRGQRNQPQHF. The CDR3 coding sequence is TGTGCCAGCAGTGGGCGAGGACAGCGCAATCAGCCCCAGCATTTT.

The rearrangement uses TRBV10-1 and TRBJ2-1; TRBD2 matches 11 bases. This CDR3 spans 16 amino acids. Trimming removed 5 bases from V and 6 bases from J; junction bases left unmatched: 9. From germline, CDR1 is WNHNN and CDR2 SYGVQD (reference sequence). The CDR3 region is CASSKGLADSRNEQFF. The CDR3 DNA follows: TGCGCCAGCAGTAAGGGACTAGCGGACTCCCGCAATGAGCAGTTCTTC.

This chain uses TRBV5-1 with TRBJ1-4; 7 bases are shared with TRBD1. CDR1 is SGHRS and CDR2 is YFSETQ in the germline V gene. The CDR3 extends over 15 amino acids. After removal of 0 bases from V and 7 bases from J, the junction contained 6 bases not matched to a gene. The CDR3 is CASSLGKGAPEKLFF. CDR3 DNA sequence: TGCGCCAGCAGCTTGGGTAAGGGGGCGCCTGAAAAACTGTTTTTT.

V usage is TRBV18 and J usage is TRBJ1-5; D gene uncertain. Germline values: CDR1 KGHSH, CDR2 LQKENI. The CDR3 totals 15 residues. V was clipped by 2 bases and J by 2 bases, with 10 bases between them. The CDR3 sequence is CASSPEGVGNQPQHF. CDR3 DNA: TGTGCCAGCTCACCAGAGGGAGTCGGCAATCAGCCCCAGCATTTT.

Points on this clone: Other DNA sequences in this sample translate to the same CDR3. The V gene is TRBV18, the J gene TRBJ2-7, with D perhaps given as TRBD1 or TRBD2 (5 bases each). Germline assignment: CDR1 KGHSH and CDR2 LQKENI. The germline V and J ends were trimmed by 2 bases and 5 bases, with 7 bases remaining between them. The CDR3 sequence is 12 residues long. The CDR3 loop reads CASSPGGNEQYF. CDR3 in DNA: TGTGCCAGCTCACCAGGGGGAAACGAGCAGTACTTC.

The V call is TRBV6-5, the J call TRBJ1-6; TRBD1 agrees at 9 bases. CDR3 length equals 14 residues. Germline loops: CDR1 MNHEY, CDR2 SVGAGI. The ends lost 5 bases at V and 10 bases at J; junction bases unmatched: 6. The CDR3 nucleotides read TGTGCCAGCAGTGAACAGGGGGCTGGGTCACCCCTCCACTTT. Encoded protein: CASSEQGAGSPLHF.

The chain is built from TRBV6-1 and TRBJ2-3; D may be TRBD1 or TRBD2 (6 bases each). The CDR3 sequence is 15 residues long. Trimming stripped 3 bases from V and 4 bases from J, with 14 bases between. Germline V gene sequence: CDR1 MNHNS, CDR2 SASEGT. This CDR3 reads CASSDNGRTADTQYF. CDR3 coding DNA: TGTGCCAGCAGTGATAATGGGAGGACAGCAGATACGCAGTATTTT.

J is TRBJ2-5 and V is TRBV5-1, with a possible D match to TRBD2 (5 bases). Germline V CDR1 and CDR2: SGHRS, YFSETQ. V shed 4 bases and J shed 2 bases, with 18 bases lying between them. This CDR3 has 16 amino acids. The CDR3 DNA is TGCGCCAGCAGCCGAACTCTGGGAGTTGGGCAAGAGACCCAGTACTTC. Translation: CASSRTLGVGQETQYF.

The chain carries TRBV30 and TRBJ1-1, with 9 positions matching TRBD1. The length of the CDR3 is 14 residues. J was trimmed by 7 bases and V by 1 base; bases with no gene match: 7. CDR1 and CDR2 (germline): GTSNPN, SVGIG (reference sequence). CDR3 sequence: CAWSDGTGWFEAFF. The DNA of the CDR3 is TGTGCCTGGAGTGATGGGACAGGGTGGTTTGAAGCTTTCTTT.

The rearrangement uses TRBV5-8 and TRBJ1-6; tentatively, D is TRBD1 (5 bases). V lost 4 bases and J 10 bases, leaving 15 bases between the germline ends. Germline V lookup: CDR1 SGHTS, CDR2 YDEGEE. The length of the CDR3 is 14 residues. CDR3 region: CASSPWDGVSPLHF. The DNA of the CDR3 is TGTGCCAGCAGCCCGTGGGACGGAGTATCACCCCTCCACTTT.

A remark on this clone: This sample also contains other DNA sequences that code for the same CDR3. The chain joins TRBV15 to TRBJ2-5, with D perhaps TRBD1 or TRBD2 (6 bases each). From germline, CDR1 is LNHNV and CDR2 YYDKDF (reference sequence). CDR3 size: 14 residues. With 1 base removed from V and 1 base from J, the gap between germline ends came to 7 bases. CDR3 nucleotide sequence: TGTGCCACCAGCAGAGCGGGGGCCCAAGAGACCCAGTACTTC. This encodes CATSRAGAQETQYF.

In its sample, this clone was seen once. The chain employs TRBV7-9 and TRBJ2-5; 10 bases fit TRBD2. Trimming cost V 4 bases and J 4 bases; bases outside gene matches: 6. Per germline, CDR1 SEHNR and CDR2 FQNEAQ (reference sequence). The CDR3 has 15 residues. The CDR3 DNA is TGTGCCAGCAGCTCGAGCGGGAGGGTTCGAGAGACCCAGTACTTC. Amino acids: CASSSSGRVRETQYF. Combining the CDR3 with reference TRBV7-9 and TRBJ2-5 gives the whole variable domain DTGVSQNPRHKITKRGQNVTFRCDPISEHNRLYWYRQTLGQGPEFLTYFQNEAQLEKSRLLSDRFSAERPKGSFSTLEIQRTEQGDSAMYLCASSSSGRVRETQYFGPGTRLLVL.

This clone was recorded once. This sequence joins TRBV18 and TRBJ2-3; D not resolved. V was trimmed by 6 bases and J by 2 bases, leaving 12 bases between them. Looked up from germline, CDR1 is KGHSH and CDR2 is LQKENI. The CDR3 contains 14 residues. The CDR3 nucleotides are TGTGCCAGCTCCCCAAACCTAGACACAGATACGCAGTATTTT. It is translated as CASSPNLDTDTQYF.

J is TRBJ2-1 and V is TRBV7-2, with D perhaps given as TRBD1 or TRBD2 (5 bases each). The CDR3 runs 14 residues. CDR1 SGHTA and CDR2 FQGNSA come from the germline V gene. V lost 4 bases, J lost 6 bases, and 13 bases lay in between. CDR3 residues: CASSWDLRGNEQFF. CDR3 DNA: TGTGCCAGCAGCTGGGACCTAAGGGGCAATGAGCAGTTCTTC.

This chain links TRBV9 with TRBJ2-3, with TRBD2 matching 7 bases. Germline trimming cut 3 bases from V and 0 bases from J; bases unmatched to any gene: 7. The CDR3 is 16 residues long. Germline V gene data show CDR1 as SGDLS and CDR2 as YYNGEE. The CDR3 region has the DNA TGTGCCAGCAGCGCAGCTAGCGGAGATAGCACAGATACGCAGTATTTT. Amino acids: CASSAASGDSTDTQYF.

The gene calls are TRBV30 and TRBJ2-7; D remains ambiguous. Germline-derived CDR1 and CDR2 are GTSNPN and SVGIG (reference sequence). This CDR3 has 11 residues. Trimming removed 0 bases from V and 3 bases from J, with 3 bases in between. CDR3 residues: CAWSVHYEQYF. In DNA form, the CDR3 reads TGTGCCTGGAGTGTTCACTACGAGCAGTACTTC.